Presented here are 15 T cell receptor beta chains from one specimen sequenced in a study of cytomegalovirus exposure and HLA in healthy donors. Sequenced by immunoSEQ multiplex PCR; TCRdb stores in-frame clones only, minus some. The table lists under 200,000 clones, roughly 90% of them singletons, with 4% to 5% in the top ten. Sequencing was performed on PBMCs. The receptors were sampled from a young man in good health and CMV-seropositive.

The rearrangement links TRBV7-9 to TRBJ2-7; no firm D call. The V end was cut by 1 base, the J end by 3 bases, with 10 bases between. Germline V CDR1 and CDR2: SEHNR, FQNEAQ (reference sequence). The CDR3 totals 14 residues. The CDR3 DNA reads TGTGCCAGCAGCTTAGATGGCTTATACTACGAGCAGTACTTC. The encoded protein is CASSLDGLYYEQYF.

The V call is TRBV7-9, the J call TRBJ2-1; D gene unclear. Deletions cut 2 bases from V and 5 bases from J, with 16 bases between. The CDR3 is 16 amino acids. The V gene's germline CDR1 is SEHNR and CDR2 FQNEAQ (reference sequence). CDR3 in DNA: TGTGCCAGCAGCTTAATCCCATATTCAGGTGACAATGAGCAGTTCTTC. Protein: CASSLIPYSGDNEQFF.

This chain connects TRBV6-5 to TRBJ2-7; TRBD1 matches at 7 bases. Germline-derived CDR1 and CDR2 are MNHEY and SVGAGI. Germline trimming cut 0 bases from V and 4 bases from J; bases unmatched to any gene: 6. The CDR3 has 15 residues. The CDR3 reads CASSYSRDSKYEQYF. For the CDR3, the DNA is TGTGCCAGCAGTTACTCGAGGGACAGCAAATACGAGCAGTACTTC.

The chain is built from TRBV5-1 and TRBJ2-3, with 12 positions matching TRBD2. V dropped 5 bases and J dropped 0; count of bases not matched to a gene: 16. This CDR3 has 20 residues. Germline lookup yields CDR1 SGHRS and CDR2 YFSETQ. In nucleotides, the CDR3 is TGCGCCAGCAGTTCCGTACATCTAGCGGGAGGGCCCTCTAGCACAGATACGCAGTATTTT. It translates to CASSSVHLAGGPSSTDTQYF.

This chain joins TRBV19 and TRBJ2-5; a possible D gene is TRBD1 (7 bases). This CDR3 comprises 14 residues. The germline V gene encodes CDR1 LNHDA and CDR2 SQIVND (reference sequence). The ends were cut back, 4 bases at V and 3 bases at J, with 12 bases in the middle. The CDR3 region is CASSTQGGKETQYF. For the CDR3, the DNA is TGTGCCAGTAGTACCCAGGGGGGCAAAGAGACCCAGTACTTC.

The chain recombines TRBV7-6 with TRBJ2-3, with 7 bases that match TRBD2. The germline gives CDR1 SGHVS, CDR2 FNYEAQ. Losses at the gene ends were 5 bases for V and 4 bases for J; bases not matched to a gene: 12. The CDR3 has 16 residues. The CDR3 here is CASSPIAGIRSDTQYF. CDR3 in DNA: TGTGCCAGCAGCCCCATAGCGGGTATTCGCTCAGATACGCAGTATTTT.

The genes are TRBV15 and TRBJ1-1, with 11 bases fitting TRBD1. Losses at the gene ends were 5 bases for V and 10 bases for J; bases not matched to a gene: 6. This CDR3 comprises 13 residues. The V gene's germline CDR1 is LNHNV and CDR2 YYDKDF (reference sequence). This CDR3 is CATSGQGAVRAFF. The CDR3 DNA is TGTGCCACCAGCGGACAGGGGGCCGTGCGAGCTTTCTTT.

The V call is TRBV15, the J call TRBJ2-1; a weak D match, TRBD2 (5 bases). This CDR3 has 15 amino acids. Germline V gene data show CDR1 as LNHNV and CDR2 as YYDKDF (reference sequence). The V and J ends lost 0 bases and 0 bases respectively, with 6 bases between them. The CDR3 DNA follows: TGTGCCACCAGCAGAGAGGCGGGCTCCTACAATGAGCAGTTCTTC. Translating it yields CATSREAGSYNEQFF.

The rearrangement uses TRBV5-4 and TRBJ2-7; no firm D call. CDR1 SGHNT and CDR2 YYREEE come from the germline V gene (reference sequence). V lost 4 bases, J lost 4 bases, and 15 bases lay in between. There are 14 residues in the CDR3. The CDR3 DNA reads TGTGCCAGCAGCCCGGCCCCCGACTTATACGAGCAGTACTTC. It translates to CASSPAPDLYEQYF.

The chain links TRBV27 to TRBJ2-1; 9 bases are a match to TRBD2. CDR1 is MNHEY and CDR2 is SMNVEV in the germline V gene (reference sequence). CDR3 size: 14 residues. V trimming: 7 bases; J trimming: 4 bases; junction bases outside the gene matches: 5. This CDR3 reads CASNIAGAYNEQFF. Written as DNA, the CDR3 is TGTGCCAGCAACATAGCGGGAGCTTACAATGAGCAGTTCTTC.

The chain carries TRBV6-5 and TRBJ2-2; D possibly corresponds to TRBD2 (5 bases). The CDR3 has 15 residues. The V end lost 2 bases, the J end lost 5 bases, and 12 bases lay between the germline ends. Germline lookup yields CDR1 MNHEY and CDR2 SVGAGI. The CDR3 coding sequence is TGTGCCAGCAGTTACCTAGAGCGCGGGACCGGGGAGCTGTTTTTT. It codes for CASSYLERGTGELFF.

The V call is TRBV5-4, the J call TRBJ1-1; tentatively, D is TRBD1 (6 bases). The CDR3 covers 14 residues. From germline, CDR1 is SGHNT and CDR2 YYREEE (reference sequence). V lost 1 base and J lost 5, with 12 bases in between. The CDR3: CASSLLQGETEAFF. The DNA of the CDR3 is TGTGCCAGCAGCTTGTTACAGGGAGAAACTGAAGCTTTCTTT.

The genes are TRBV29-1 and TRBJ2-3; D is possibly TRBD1 (5 bases). Germline V lookup: CDR1 SQVTM, CDR2 ANQGSEA. V lost 4 bases and J lost 3, with 17 bases in between. The CDR3 consists of 15 residues. The CDR3 reads CSVVPHRLSTDTQYF. The DNA for the CDR3 is TGCAGCGTTGTTCCCCACAGGTTAAGTACAGATACGCAGTATTTT.

CDR3 residues: CASSVATGGIYEQYF. For the CDR3, the DNA is TGTGCCAGCAGCGTAGCTACAGGGGGAATCTACGAGCAGTACTTC. The chain uses TRBV9 and TRBJ2-7, with 8 bases fitting TRBD1. The V and J ends lost 0 bases and 3 bases, in that order; junction bases with no gene match: 5. This CDR3 contains 15 residues. Germline lookup yields CDR1 SGDLS and CDR2 YYNGEE.

The chain combines TRBV7-2 with TRBJ2-1; D is perhaps TRBD2 (5 bases). The CDR3 extends over 14 amino acids. Germline CDR1 SGHTA, CDR2 FQGNSA. Trimming took off 2 bases at V and 6 bases at J, with 11 bases between the two ends. The CDR3 region is CASSLIDRGNEQFF. CDR3 coding DNA: TGTGCCAGCAGCTTAATCGACCGGGGCAATGAGCAGTTCTTC. Filled out from reference TRBV7-2 and TRBJ2-1, the complete variable domain reads GAGVSQSPSNKVTEKGKDVELRCDPISGHTALYWYRQSLGQGLEFLIYFQGNSAPDKSGLPSDRFSAERTGGSVSTLTIQRTQQEDSAVYLCASSLIDRGNEQFFGPGTRLTVL.